Following are 21 T cell receptor beta chains from one sample sequenced in a study of T cell responses to AZD1222 COVID-19 vaccine (dated by TCRdb to about 2021). Library prep was done by the immunoSEQ multiplex PCR assay. As stored in TCRdb, this immuneACCESS dataset retains in-frame rearrangements with V and J assigned. A fraction of the clones does not appear; measured against another copy, unresolved V genes explain less than half of the discrepancy, and the remainder lacks a known reason. The sample contains around 120,000 clones, more than 85% of them found a single time. In total, the top ten clones hold 1% to 1.5% of the sample. The time point label corresponds to: baseline before first vaccination. Sequences were derived from peripheral blood, sampled on day 0 of AZD1222 vaccination. All receptors come from an adult in good health.

This chain's CDR3 is CASSRIDRGTNEKLFF. The CDR3 nucleotides read TGTGCCAGCAGCCGAATAGACAGGGGGACTAATGAAAAACTGTTTTTT. The chain carries TRBV5-6 and TRBJ1-4; 9 nucleotides agree with TRBD1. CDR3 size: 16 residues. Germline V CDR1 and CDR2: SGHDT, YYEEEE. The V gene end was trimmed by 4 bases and the J gene end by 2 bases; junction bases not matched to a gene: 6.

V usage is TRBV28 and J usage is TRBJ2-1; D not certain. Trimming shortened V by 7 bases and J by 6 bases, and 16 bases separated the two germline ends. The germline V gene encodes CDR1 MDHEN and CDR2 SYDVKM. The CDR3 contains 14 residues. The DNA of the CDR3 is TGTGCCAGCACCTCTGGGTGGCAGTTCAATGAGCAGTTCTTC. It codes for CASTSGWQFNEQFF.

The chain uses TRBV5-1 and TRBJ2-7; D is ambiguous. Germline assignment: CDR1 SGHRS and CDR2 YFSETQ. The germline V and J ends were trimmed by 0 bases and 2 bases, with 12 bases remaining between them. This CDR3 is 15 amino acids long. CDR3 region: CASSLAGGPAYEQYF. DNA of the CDR3: TGCGCCAGCAGCTTGGCAGGCGGCCCTGCCTACGAGCAGTACTTC. The full variable domain, its missing parts supplied by reference TRBV5-1 and TRBJ2-7, is KAGVTQTPRYLIKTRGQQVTLSCSPISGHRSVSWYQQTPGQGLQFLFEYFSETQRNKGNFPGRFSGRQFSNSRSEMNVSTLELGDSALYLCASSLAGGPAYEQYFGPGTRLTVT.

This chain connects TRBV7-8 to TRBJ1-1; D is ambiguous. Trimming took 5 bases from V and 0 from J, leaving 10 bases between them. Germline V CDR1 and CDR2: SGHVS, FQNEAQ. The CDR3 length is 14 residues. The CDR3 coding sequence is TGTGCCAGCAGCCTCACTTTCATGAACACTGAAGCTTTCTTT. It is translated as CASSLTFMNTEAFF. The variable domain in full, with the rest retrieved from reference TRBV7-8 and TRBJ1-1, is GAGVSQSPRYKVAKRGQDVALRCDPISGHVSLFWYQQALGQGPEFLTYFQNEAQLDKSGLPSDRFFAERPEGSVSTLKIQRTQQEDSAVYLCASSLTFMNTEAFFGQGTRLTVV.

V gene TRBV5-1 combines with J gene TRBJ2-3, with 9 bases matching TRBD1. Germline values: CDR1 SGHRS, CDR2 YFSETQ. The CDR3 is 17 amino acids. The J segment lost 1 base and the V segment lost 4 bases, leaving 10 bases of the junction unmatched. For the CDR3, the DNA is TGCGCCAGCAGCCCGCCGGGACAGGGTTCTGGCACAGATACGCAGTATTTT. Its protein is CASSPPGQGSGTDTQYF.

The CDR3 sequence: CASGLGGGVTQYF. As DNA, the CDR3 is TGTGCTAGTGGCCTGGGGGGCGGGGTGACCCAGTACTTC. V gene TRBV12-5 combines with J gene TRBJ2-5; D may correspond to TRBD1 or TRBD2 (6 bases each). This CDR3 region has 13 residues. Deletions cut 6 bases from V and 7 bases from J, with 15 bases between. Per germline, CDR1 LGHNT and CDR2 FRNRAP.

The chain employs TRBV5-1 and TRBJ1-6; D is uncertain. The CDR3 contains 14 residues. V gave up 4 bases and J gave up 7 bases, with 12 bases separating them. Looked up from germline, CDR1 is SGHRS and CDR2 is YFSETQ. CDR3 sequence: CASSQVRGNSPLHF. The CDR3 DNA sequence: TGCGCCAGCAGCCAAGTAAGAGGGAATTCACCCCTCCACTTT.

The chain links TRBV5-1 to TRBJ1-5; 9 nucleotides agree with TRBD1. The CDR3 length is 15 residues. Trimming at V came to 4 bases and at J to 3 bases, leaving 5 bases not matched to a gene. Germline V gene sequence: CDR1 SGHRS, CDR2 YFSETQ. The CDR3 loop is CASSPGTGNNQPQHF. The DNA of the CDR3 is TGCGCCAGCAGCCCCGGGACAGGGAACAATCAGCCCCAGCATTTT.

The chain employs TRBV11-3 and TRBJ2-7; the D gene is possibly TRBD1 (6 bases). Trimming removed 5 bases at V and 6 bases at J, with 11 bases between. The germline V gene has CDR1 SGHNT and CDR2 YENEEA. This CDR3 region has 12 residues. The CDR3 DNA is TGTGCCAGCAGCCGTGGGACATCCGAGCAGTACTTC. It is translated as CASSRGTSEQYF.

This sequence joins TRBV7-2 and TRBJ1-2; D gene unclear. Per the germline V gene, CDR1 is SGHTA and CDR2 is FQGNSA. The CDR3 is 12 amino acids. V shed 4 bases and J shed 8 bases, with 11 bases lying between them. This CDR3 is CASSSRTDGYTF. The CDR3 DNA reads TGTGCCAGCAGCTCGAGGACGGACGGCTACACCTTC.

The CDR3 DNA sequence: TGCGCCAGCAGACTAGCGGGGGCGTCCAATGAGCAGTTCTTC. This sequence encodes CASRLAGASNEQFF. The rearrangement joins TRBV5-1 to TRBJ2-1; 11 nucleotides line up with TRBD2. Germline CDR1 and CDR2: SGHRS and YFSETQ. CDR3 length equals 14 residues. The J segment lost 6 bases and the V segment lost 5 bases, leaving 4 bases of the junction unmatched.

V usage is TRBV29-1 and J usage is TRBJ1-4, with 7 bases lining up with TRBD1. The CDR3 runs to 14 residues. Germline V CDR1 and CDR2: SQVTM, ANQGSEA. J lost 4 bases, V lost 5 bases, and 7 bases had no gene match. CDR3 sequence reads: CSVLTGLGNEKLFF. CDR3 DNA sequence: TGCAGCGTTTTGACAGGGTTGGGTAATGAAAAACTGTTTTTT. The whole variable domain, filled in from reference TRBV29-1 and TRBJ1-4, reads SAVISQKPSRDICQRGTSLTIQCQVDSQVTMMFWYRQQPGQSLTLIATANQGSEATYESGFVIDKFPISRPNLTFSTLTVSNMSPEDSSIYLCSVLTGLGNEKLFFGSGTQLSVL.

J is TRBJ2-7 and V is TRBV7-2; D possibly corresponds to TRBD2 (6 bases). The CDR3 sequence is 13 residues long. V gave up 0 bases and J gave up 6 bases, with 9 bases separating them. Germline lookup yields CDR1 SGHTA and CDR2 FQGNSA. CDR3 nucleotide sequence: TGTGCCAGCAGCTTAGCGGGACTCGGCGAGCAGTACTTC. This sequence encodes CASSLAGLGEQYF.

Comments on this clone: Additional DNA sequences in this sample encode the identical CDR3. The chain employs TRBV7-2 and TRBJ2-7; possible D gene TRBD2, 5 bases. Germline V CDR1 and CDR2: SGHTA, FQGNSA. CDR3 size: 14 residues. Trimming pared 1 base from V and 0 bases from J, leaving 7 bases between. For the CDR3, the DNA is TGTGCCAGCAGCTTAGTTGGGAGCTCCTACGAGCAGTACTTC. Translated, it gives CASSLVGSSYEQYF. The variable domain in full, completed from reference TRBV7-2 and TRBJ2-7, reads GAGVSQSPSNKVTEKGKDVELRCDPISGHTALYWYRQSLGQGLEFLIYFQGNSAPDKSGLPSDRFSAERTGGSVSTLTIQRTQQEDSAVYLCASSLVGSSYEQYFGPGTRLTVT.

This chain links TRBV27 with TRBJ2-1; D is ambiguous. There are 13 residues in the CDR3. CDR1 is MNHEY and CDR2 is SMNVEV in the germline V gene (reference sequence). Trimming stripped 7 bases from V and 3 bases from J, with 10 bases between. The CDR3 DNA reads as TGTGCCAGCACCTTTAGAGGCTACAATGAGCAGTTCTTC. Its protein is CASTFRGYNEQFF.

The chain uses TRBV4-3 and TRBJ1-3, with 10 bases fitting TRBD1. The J segment lost 2 bases and the V segment lost 3 bases, leaving 1 base of the junction unmatched. The V gene's germline CDR1 is LGHNA and CDR2 YSLEER. This CDR3 has 15 residues. The CDR3 DNA is TGCGCCAGCAGCCAGACAGGGGGCCCTGGAAACACCATATATTTT. It encodes CASSQTGGPGNTIYF.

The chain recombines TRBV20-1 with TRBJ2-5, with 11 bases matching TRBD1. Germline loops: CDR1 DFQATT, CDR2 SNEGSKA (reference sequence). V lost 3 bases, J lost 5 bases, and 5 bases stayed unmatched. CDR3 size: 14 residues. This CDR3 is CSASGQGAKETQYF. DNA of the CDR3: TGCAGTGCTAGTGGACAGGGGGCTAAGGAGACCCAGTACTTC.

The CDR3 protein is CASSLSPGQVEFF. CDR3 sequence (DNA): TGTGCCAGCAGCTTAAGCCCCGGACAGGTAGAGTTCTTC. The V gene is TRBV7-2, the J gene TRBJ2-1; 7 positions match TRBD1. Germline V gene sequence: CDR1 SGHTA, CDR2 FQGNSA. CDR3 length: 13 amino acids. The ends lost 2 bases at V and 14 bases at J; junction bases unmatched: 9.

As for this clone: A junction end diverges from the germline sequence, so it may reflect a read error. V is TRBV9 and J is TRBJ1-5, with D maybe TRBD1 (6 bases). The germline gives CDR1 SGDLS, CDR2 YYNGEE. The CDR3 has 11 residues. CDR3 DNA: TGCGGGTACAGGGTCAATCAGCCCCAGCATTTT. Its translation is CGYRVNQPQHF.

The rearrangement joins TRBV29-1 to TRBJ2-3, with D possibly TRBD2 on 6 matching bases. Trimming left V 4 bases short and J 0 bases short, with 11 bases between. The CDR3 extends over 14 amino acids. Germline V lookup: CDR1 SQVTM, CDR2 ANQGSEA. The DNA for the CDR3 is TGCAGCGTTGGACTGGCGGGGAGCACAGATACGCAGTATTTT. Translated, it gives CSVGLAGSTDTQYF.

This clone was counted a single time. V usage is TRBV11-2 and J usage is TRBJ2-3; the match to TRBD2 covers 7 bases. With 1 base clipped from V and 5 bases from J, the junction kept 9 bases outside the gene matches. This CDR3 is 16 amino acids long. Germline-derived CDR1 and CDR2 are SGHAT and FQNNGV. The chain's CDR3 is CASSLGASGGVDTQYF. DNA for the CDR3: TGTGCCAGCAGCTTAGGGGCTAGCGGAGGGGTAGATACGCAGTATTTT.